Sequencing of this T cell receptor (beta chain) was carried out in a study of blood T cell repertoires in COVID-19. For the study at large: In each case, the material was cDNA or gDNA derived from T cells, B-cell-depleted T cells, or PBMCs.

This clone was observed once. The method was immunoSEQ multiplex PCR; TCRdb's version includes in-frame clones alone and lacks a portion of them. The sample lists under 300,000 clones, 86% occurring once. Trimming took 2 bases from V and 4 from J, leaving 12 bases between them. The V gene's germline CDR1 is MNHEY and CDR2 SVGAGI. This CDR3 has 15 residues. This TCR was sampled from a man aged 55-75 years with acute or convalescent COVID-19. The sequencing input was peripheral blood. V usage is TRBV6-5 and J usage is TRBJ1-3, with D possibly TRBD1 on 6 matching bases. CDR3 loop: CASSYRTGFGNTIYF. CDR3 DNA sequence: TGTGCCAGCAGTTACCGAACAGGGTTCGGAAACACCATATATTTT.